A single sample is the source of the 11 T cell receptor beta chains below, sequenced in a study of T-cell reconstitution after alpha-beta-depleted transplantation in children. Preparation of the TCRbeta library was carried out with unique molecular identifiers. Each CDR3 protein is one row after TCRdb ran MiXCR on the PCR reads. The sample holds about 870,000 distinct CDR3 sequences; 16% are singletons and the top ten take under 6%. The input for sequencing was PBMCs, mostly from graft donor cells, taken 360 days after TCRalphabeta/CD19-depleted stem cell transplant. These receptors originate from a male patient younger than 18 who had a stem cell transplant for acute lymphoblastic leukemia, so the T cells may come from the graft donor.

The chain combines TRBV13 with TRBJ2-7; D is ambiguous. With 5 bases removed from V and 6 bases from J, the gap between germline ends came to 17 bases. CDR1 PRHDT and CDR2 FYEKMQ come from the germline V gene (reference sequence). The CDR3 runs 14 residues. The CDR3 nucleotides are TGTGCCAGCAGCCCCCCCGTCCCCAATCCCGAGCAGTACTTC. Protein sequence: CASSPPVPNPEQYF.

In its sample, this clonotype was seen a few times. V is TRBV4-2 and J is TRBJ2-1; 10 nucleotides align to TRBD2. Germline CDR1 and CDR2: LGHNA and YNFKEQ. V was pared by 1 base and J by 3 bases, with 6 bases of the junction left unmatched. CDR3 size: 17 residues. In DNA form, the CDR3 reads TGTGCCAGCAGCCAAGTTCTCGGACTAGCGGACTACAATGAGCAGTTCTTC. It codes for CASSQVLGLADYNEQFF.

This clonotype was counted many times. The chain has TRBV5-1 and TRBJ2-5; D is unresolved. V lost 4 bases to trimming and J lost 6 bases, with 4 bases between them. Germline loops: CDR1 SGHRS, CDR2 YFSETQ. This CDR3 is 10 amino acids long. The CDR3: CASSTQTQYF. CDR3 in DNA: TGCGCCAGCAGCACACAGACCCAGTACTTC.

This clonotype was observed a few times. Here the CDR3 DNA reads TGTGCCACCGGCAACAGGTCCGGGGAGCTGTTTTTT. This gives the protein CATGNRSGELFF. This chain uses TRBV24-1 with TRBJ2-2, with D possibly TRBD1 on 5 matching bases. V lost 9 bases, J lost 6 bases, and 10 bases lay in between. This CDR3 is 12 amino acids long. CDR1 and CDR2 from the germline V gene are KGHDR and SFDVKD.

CDR3 bases: TGTGCCACCTCCGGGACAGATAATGAAAAACTGTTTTTT. Translated, it gives CATSGTDNEKLFF. The chain joins TRBV7-9 to TRBJ1-4; TRBD1 agrees at 7 bases. J gave up 4 bases and V 10 bases, and 6 bases lay outside the gene matches. The length of the CDR3 is 13 residues. The germline V gene encodes CDR1 SEHNR and CDR2 FQNEAQ (reference sequence). The full variable domain, its missing parts supplied by reference TRBV7-9 and TRBJ1-4, is DTGVSQNPRHKITKRGQNVTFRCDPISEHNRLYWYRQTLGQGPEFLTYFQNEAQLEKSRLLSDRFSAERPKGSFSTLEIQRTEQGDSAMYLCATSGTDNEKLFFGSGTQLSVL.

This clonotype appeared many times. V and J are TRBV7-3 and TRBJ1-1; 10 bases fit TRBD1. After removal of 5 bases from V and 0 bases from J, the junction contained 6 bases not matched to a gene. This CDR3 has 16 residues. CDR1 SGHTA and CDR2 FQGTGA come from the germline V gene. For the CDR3, the DNA is TGTGCCAGCAGCCACGCTGACAGGGGGCTGAACACTGAAGCTTTCTTT. It specifies CASSHADRGLNTEAFF.

This clonotype has just a few counts. The J gene is TRBJ2-5, the V gene TRBV5-6, with D perhaps TRBD1 (6 bases). Germline V lookup: CDR1 SGHDT, CDR2 YYEEEE. Trimming took off 0 bases at V and 6 bases at J, with 21 bases between the two ends. The CDR3 has 17 amino acids. The CDR3 loop reads CASSLAALKTGSQTQYF. DNA of the CDR3: TGTGCCAGCAGCTTGGCGGCCCTAAAAACAGGGTCCCAGACCCAGTACTTC.

This clonotype was seen more than once but under ten times. V gene TRBV20-1 combines with J gene TRBJ1-1; D perhaps matches TRBD1 (5 bases). The CDR3 is 17 amino acids. Germline CDR1 and CDR2: DFQATT and SNEGSKA (reference sequence). V shed 0 bases and J shed 4 bases, with 21 bases lying between them. The CDR3 is CSARDEQVPWIGTEAFF. The CDR3 DNA sequence: TGCAGTGCTAGAGATGAACAGGTCCCATGGATCGGCACTGAAGCTTTCTTT.

The J gene is TRBJ1-1, the V gene TRBV24-1; TRBD1 aligns across 7 bases. With 5 bases clipped from V and 5 bases from J, the junction kept 4 bases outside the gene matches. The germline V gene encodes CDR1 KGHDR and CDR2 SFDVKD. This CDR3 is 13 amino acids long. CDR3 loop: CATSGAGGTEAFF. CDR3 DNA: TGTGCCACCAGTGGTGCAGGGGGGACTGAAGCTTTCTTT.

This clonotype was seen more than once but under ten times. This chain links TRBV7-9 with TRBJ2-7, with 7 bases aligning to TRBD2. Germline lookup yields CDR1 SEHNR and CDR2 FQNEAQ (reference sequence). The CDR3 is made up of 14 amino acids. V lost 3 bases and J lost 4; bases outside the gene matches: 6. CDR3 loop: CASSFAGAPYEQYF. DNA for the CDR3: TGTGCCAGCAGCTTCGCGGGAGCGCCATACGAGCAGTACTTC.

This clonotype was counted a few times. The CDR3 region is CASPGTSGPSSYNEQFF. CDR3 in DNA: TGCGCCAGCCCCGGGACTAGCGGGCCTAGCTCCTACAATGAGCAGTTCTTC. The gene calls are TRBV5-1 and TRBJ2-1, with TRBD2 matching over 12 bases. The trim removed 7 bases at V and 0 bases at J, leaving 8 bases unmatched. Germline loops: CDR1 SGHRS, CDR2 YFSETQ. The CDR3 length is 17 residues.